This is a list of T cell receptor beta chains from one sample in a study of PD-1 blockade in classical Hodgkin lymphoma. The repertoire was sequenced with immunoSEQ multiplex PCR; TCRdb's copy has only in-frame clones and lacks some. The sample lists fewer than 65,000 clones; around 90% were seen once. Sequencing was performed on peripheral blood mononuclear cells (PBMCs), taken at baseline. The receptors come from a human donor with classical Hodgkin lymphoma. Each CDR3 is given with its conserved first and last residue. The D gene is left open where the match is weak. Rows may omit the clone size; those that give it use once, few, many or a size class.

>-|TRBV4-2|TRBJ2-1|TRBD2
CASSPASGGSYNEQFF
TGTGCCAGCAGCCCAGCTAGCGGGGGGAGCTACAATGAGCAGTTCTTC
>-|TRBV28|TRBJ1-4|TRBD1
CASSFRARGLGYEKLFF
TGTGCCAGCAGTTTTAGGGCCAGGGGGCTGGGGTATGAAAAACTGTTTTTT
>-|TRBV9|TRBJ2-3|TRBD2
CASSVVSGRTLEFPDTQYF
TGTGCCAGCAGCGTAGTCAGCGGGAGGACCCTGGAGTTTCCAGATACGCAGTATTTT
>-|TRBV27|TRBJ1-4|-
CASSWGAATNEKLFF
TGTGCCAGCAGTTGGGGCGCGGCAACTAATGAAAAACTGTTTTTT
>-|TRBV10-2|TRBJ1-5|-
CASSEAPLSPQHF
TGCGCCAGCAGTGAGGCTCCCTTATCGCCCCAGCATTTT
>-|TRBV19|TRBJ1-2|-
CASSPRETYGYTF
TGTGCCAGTAGTCCCAGGGAGACATATGGCTACACCTTC
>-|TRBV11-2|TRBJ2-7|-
CASSLGWGPADEQYF
TGTGCCAGCAGCCTAGGATGGGGACCAGCCGACGAGCAGTACTTC
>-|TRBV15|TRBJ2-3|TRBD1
CATSSRQGSTDTQYF
TGTGCCACCAGCTCCCGACAGGGGAGCACAGATACGCAGTATTTT
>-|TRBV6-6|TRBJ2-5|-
CASSPQVNQETQYF
TGTGCCAGCAGTCCGCAGGTCAACCAAGAGACCCAGTACTTC
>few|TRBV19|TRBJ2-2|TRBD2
CASSTRDYPTGELFF
TGTGCCAGTAGTACCCGGGACTACCCCACCGGGGAGCTGTTTTTT
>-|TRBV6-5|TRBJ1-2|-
CASSYYGGSVGYTF
TGTGCCAGCAGTTATTACGGGGGCTCAGTTGGCTACACCTTC
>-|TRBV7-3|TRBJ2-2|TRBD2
CASSPTSGRALTGELFF
TGTGCCAGCAGCCCAACTAGCGGGAGGGCCCTAACCGGGGAGCTGTTTTTT
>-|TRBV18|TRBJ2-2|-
CASSERAMTGELFF
TGTGCCAGCTCAGAACGCGCCATGACCGGGGAGCTGTTTTTT